These T cell receptor beta chains were read from a single sample in a study of blood T cell repertoires in COVID-19. TCRdb keeps only in-frame clones here, not all; method: immunoSEQ multiplex PCR. In the table there are about 150,000 clones, around 87% of which are singletons. Sequencing was carried out using peripheral blood. The receptors were gathered from a man younger than 30 with COVID-19, enrolled during active disease. CDR3s include the opening cysteine and the closing phenylalanine or tryptophan. D genes are given only for firm matches. For some rows the clone size is stated as once, few or many, or as a class when expanded; others skip it.

-	TRBV27	TRBJ2-4	-	TGTGCCAGCAGTTCCCTCCCAGTAGCCAAAAACATTCAGTACTTC	CASSSLPVAKNIQYF
-	TRBV7-8	TRBJ2-7	TRBD2	TGTGCCAGCAGCATGACTAGCGGGAGCTCCTACGAGCAGTACTTC	CASSMTSGSSYEQYF
-	TRBV5-8	TRBJ2-2	TRBD2	TGTGCCAGCAGGGTAGCGGGGGCGAACACCGGGGAGCTGTTTTTT	CASRVAGANTGELFF
once	TRBV7-3	TRBJ2-2	TRBD1	TGTGCCAGCAGACGGGGACAGGGGACCGGGGAGCTGTTTTTT	CASRRGQGTGELFF
few	TRBV4-2	TRBJ2-5	-	TGTGCCAGCAGCCACATACAACAAGGAGGGGAGGAGACCCAGTACTTC	CASSHIQQGGEETQYF
-	TRBV11-2	TRBJ1-3	-	TGTGCCAGCAGCGCCAGCCGGGGCTCTGGAAACACCATATATTTT	CASSASRGSGNTIYF
-	TRBV7-2	TRBJ2-4	-	TGTGCCAGCAGCTTACCGGCGGAGGGAACCAAAAACATTCAGTACTTC	CASSLPAEGTKNIQYF
few	TRBV28	TRBJ2-2	TRBD2	TGTGCCACCACCGGGACTATGAACACCGGGGAGCTGTTTTTT	CATTGTMNTGELFF
-	TRBV4-3	TRBJ1-1	-	TGCGCCAGCAGCCAAGATGGATCTGCGTTAGGGAGGGCTGAAGCTTTCTTT	CASSQDGSALGRAEAFF
-	TRBV4-3	TRBJ2-6	-	TGCGCCAGCAGCCAAGATGAAGGGGCCAGCTCTGGGGCCAACGTCCTGACTTTC	CASSQDEGASSGANVLTF
-	TRBV15	TRBJ1-4	TRBD1	TGTGCCACCACCCCCCGGGGGACAGTTAATGAAAAACTGTTTTTT	CATTPRGTVNEKLFF
-	TRBV9	TRBJ2-2	TRBD2	TGTGCCAGCAGCGTAGTTCCGGGAGGGCGCGGCGGGGAGCTGTTTTTT	CASSVVPGGRGGELFF
-	TRBV28	TRBJ2-7	-	TGTGCCAGCAGTTTATTGTCAGAAACCTACGAGCAGTACTTC	CASSLLSETYEQYF
-	TRBV13	TRBJ2-2	-	TGTGCCAGCAGCTTAGTGAAACCTTCACCGGCCGGGGAGCTGTTTTTT	CASSLVKPSPAGELFF
-	TRBV2	TRBJ2-4	TRBD2	TGTGCCAGCAGTGAAGGAGCGGGAGAAGCCAAAAACATTCAGTACTTC	CASSEGAGEAKNIQYF
-	TRBV28	TRBJ1-2	TRBD1	TGTGCCAGCAGGCGACAGGGGGTTTTGGGCTATGGCTACACCTTC	CASRRQGVLGYGYTF
-	TRBV20-1	TRBJ1-6	-	TGCAGTGCTAGTATCAGGGGACGGAATTCACCCCTCCACTTT	CSASIRGRNSPLHF
-	TRBV27	TRBJ1-1	-	TGTGCCAGCACTAGCATGAACACTGAAGCTTTCTTT	CASTSMNTEAFF
few	TRBV5-4	TRBJ2-7	-	TGTGCCAGCAGCTTGGTGGGGGGTCAGTACGAGCAGTACTTC	CASSLVGGQYEQYF
-	TRBV7-2	TRBJ2-3	-	TGTGCCAGCAGCTTACTTCAGCGTACGCAGTATTTT	CASSLLQRTQYF
-	TRBV30	TRBJ1-1	TRBD1	TGTGCCTGGAGAAGGGGGCGAGAGGAAAACACTGAAGCTTTCTTT	CAWRRGREENTEAFF
-	TRBV10-3	TRBJ1-5	-	TGTGCCATCAGTGAGTCGGGCCGCATTGATCAGCCCCAGCATTTT	CAISESGRIDQPQHF
-	TRBV9	TRBJ2-3	-	TGTGCCAGCAGCGGACAGGGTGGGGGGACAGATACGCAGTATTTT	CASSGQGGGTDTQYF
-	TRBV18	TRBJ2-1	-	TGTGCCAGCTCACCCCCCCCTAACAATGAGCAGTTCTTC	CASSPPPNNEQFF
-	TRBV3-1/TRBV3-2	TRBJ2-1	TRBD2	TGTGCCAGCAGCCAGGGTCTAGCGGGGGCCTTTGAGCAGTTCTTC	CASSQGLAGAFEQFF
-	TRBV6-4	TRBJ2-2	-	TGTGCCAGCAGTGAGACTAGCACCGGGGAGCTGTTTTTT	CASSETSTGELFF
-	TRBV4-2	TRBJ2-1	TRBD2	TGTGCCAGCAGCCAAGGGGCTAGCGGGAGGGCCTTGGATGAGCAGTTCTTC	CASSQGASGRALDEQFF
once	TRBV29-1	TRBJ2-1	TRBD2	TGCAGCGCCCCGGGGTGGGAGGGCCGAGTTGAGCAGTTCTTC	CSAPGWEGRVEQFF
-	TRBV5-1	TRBJ2-7	TRBD1	TGCGCCAGCAGCTTGGCGGGACAGGCCGGCTCCTACGAGCAGTACTTC	CASSLAGQAGSYEQYF
once	TRBV7-2	TRBJ2-5	-	TGTGCCAGCAGCTCAGGGGTCCCCCCGGAGACCCAGTACTTC	CASSSGVPPETQYF
-	TRBV7-9	TRBJ2-7	TRBD1	TGTGCCAGCAGCTTAGAGACAGGGTTGGAGTACTTC	CASSLETGLEYF
-	TRBV7-8	TRBJ1-6	-	TGTGCCAGCAGCTTATTGGGGGACTACAGGTCACCCCTCCACTTT	CASSLLGDYRSPLHF
-	TRBV5-4	TRBJ2-7	-	TGTGCCAGCAGCTTGGGGGCCGGGGTCGAGCAGTACTTC	CASSLGAGVEQYF